This T cell receptor beta chain was obtained from a study of CD8 T cells in Susac syndrome. Germline CDR1 MDHEN, CDR2 SYDVKM. The V end lost 10 bases, the J end lost 2 bases, and 14 bases lay between the germline ends. The CDR3 covers 13 residues. When the RNA was reverse transcribed, random hexamers were used with an input of roughly 0.45 to 1 ug. The CDR3 of TCR beta was amplified by immunoSEQ multiplex PCR across 54 Vbeta and 13 Jbeta. TCRdb re-derived calls from the immunoSEQ multiplex PCR reads in MiXCR, one entry per CDR3 protein. The repertoire holds about 200,000 distinct CDR3 sequences, with 85% to 95% as singletons.

This receptor was taken from a human donor in good health. Sequenced sample: CD4+ T cells from PBMCs. The rearrangement uses TRBV28 and TRBJ1-2, with D uncertain. The chain's CDR3 is CATNPSENYGYTF. CDR3 bases: TGTGCCACCAATCCGTCGGAGAACTATGGCTACACCTTC.